This T cell receptor beta chain derives from a study of blood T cell repertoires in COVID-19. The wider study: Whether acute or convalescent, the COVID-19 samples came from the United States, Italy and Spain. From T cells, B-cell-depleted T cells, or PBMCs came the material, which was cDNA or gDNA.

The study assigned cohorts using participant-reported clinical history. This CDR3 comprises 13 residues. Germline V gene lookup returns CDR1 MNHEY and CDR2 SVGAGI. The V and J ends lost 6 bases and 7 bases, in that order; junction bases with no gene match: 4. This clone has a single count. Method: immunoSEQ multiplex PCR; TCRdb's copy keeps in-frame clones and lacks some. The sample has 350,000 to 500,000 clones; over 75% are singletons. What was sequenced was PBMCs or T cells enriched from blood (not recorded which). The chain couples TRBV6-5 to TRBJ2-1, with 9 bases identical to TRBD1. The TCR originated in a woman under 30 who had been exposed to COVID-19. This chain's CDR3 is CASRWTGVNEQFF. Written as DNA, the CDR3 is TGTGCCAGCAGGTGGACAGGGGTGAATGAGCAGTTCTTC.